This T cell receptor beta chain was recorded in a study of T-cell reconstitution after alpha-beta-depleted transplantation in children. During its preparation, the TCRbeta library received unique molecular identifiers. TCRdb fed the PCR reads into MiXCR, producing one record per CDR3 protein. The table records 120,000 or so distinct CDR3 sequences, about 9.4% of them present only once. Many counts were recorded for this clonotype. The CDR3 totals 15 residues. Germline V lookup: CDR1 MNHEY, CDR2 SVGEGT. The V gene lost 5 bases and the J gene lost 2 bases, with 15 bases spanning the gap. The starting material was PBMCs from the stem cell graft donor, obtained from the stem cell graft. This chain links TRBV6-2 or TRBV6-3 with TRBJ2-5; D tentatively reads TRBD1 or TRBD2 (5 bases each). The clonotype was recovered from a human donor who donated a stem cell graft to a child with acute lymphoblastic leukemia. This CDR3 is CASSHLWDGQETQYF. The CDR3 nucleotides read TGTGCCAGCAGTCACTTATGGGACGGACAAGAGACCCAGTACTTC.